This T cell receptor (beta chain) was found in a study of regulatory T cells in long-lasting Graves disease. Whole-study results and caveats: Persistent cases of Graves' showed reduced TCR diversity relative to newly diagnosed patients.

CDR3 length equals 12 residues. Germline CDR1 is LGHDT and CDR2 is YNNKEL (reference sequence). Trimming shortened V by 1 base and J by 11 bases, and 11 bases separated the two germline ends. This clonotype was observed at least ten times. What it binds is not known. The authors built TCR beta libraries using iRepertoire HTBI primers and Arm-PCR of CDR3 regions. TCRdb reprocessed the multiplex PCR reads with MiXCR, giving one entry per CDR3 protein. In the table there are around 480,000 distinct CDR3 sequences, 15% to 20% of which are singletons. Documented time point: newly diagnosed GD, antithyroid drugs for less than 3 months. The TCR library was made from RNA that had been extracted from PBMCs in TRIzol. In addition, the sample was reused for a study of T cells in Graves' hyperthyroidism and ophthalmopathy. From that report: Patients were aged 18 to 65, had disease duration under 2 months, and had newly diagnosed hyperthyroidism. The study based diagnoses on clinical symptoms, serum thyroxine and TRAb, thyroid ultrasound and orbital computed tomography.

The material sequenced was peripheral blood mononuclear cells (PBMCs), taken at new diagnosis, from a patient treated with antithyroid drugs. The clonotype was recovered from a middle-aged man with Graves disease. The chain links TRBV3-1 to TRBJ1-1; a possible D gene is TRBD1 (5 bases). In DNA form, the CDR3 reads TGTGCCAGCAGCCAAGGAGGGGATAGGGCTTTCTTT. This gives the protein CASSQGGDRAFF.